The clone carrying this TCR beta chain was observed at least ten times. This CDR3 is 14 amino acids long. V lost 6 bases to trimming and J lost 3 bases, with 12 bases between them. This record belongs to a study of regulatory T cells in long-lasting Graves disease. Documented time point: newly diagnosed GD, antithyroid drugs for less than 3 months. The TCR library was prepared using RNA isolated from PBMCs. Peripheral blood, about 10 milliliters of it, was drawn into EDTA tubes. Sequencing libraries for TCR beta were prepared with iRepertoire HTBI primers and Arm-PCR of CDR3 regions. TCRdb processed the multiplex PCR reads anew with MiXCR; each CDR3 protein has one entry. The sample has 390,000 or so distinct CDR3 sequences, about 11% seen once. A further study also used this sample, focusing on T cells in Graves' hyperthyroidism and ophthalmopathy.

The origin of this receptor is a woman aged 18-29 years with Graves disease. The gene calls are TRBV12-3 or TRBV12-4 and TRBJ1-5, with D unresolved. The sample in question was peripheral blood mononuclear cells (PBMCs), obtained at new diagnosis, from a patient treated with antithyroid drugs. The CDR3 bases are TGTGCCAGCAGCACCAGTCCAAACAATCAGCCCCAGCATTTT. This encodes CASSTSPNNQPQHF.